The rows below give T cell receptor beta chains drawn from one sample of a study of cytomegalovirus exposure and HLA in healthy donors. Produced via immunoSEQ multiplex PCR; TCRdb's table is partial and in-frame only. The profile shows 150,000 or so clones, 75% to 90% of them singletons. The sample taken for sequencing was PBMCs. The receptors originated from a woman aged 25 to 39 in good health and CMV-seropositive. CDR3s include the opening cysteine and the closing phenylalanine or tryptophan. The D gene is left open where the match is weak. Not all rows give a size; the values are once, few, many and, for expanded clones, a class.

d_call clone_size j_call v_call cdr3_aa cdr3_nt
- - TRBJ2-1 TRBV2 CASREGYAEQFF TGTGCCAGCAGGGAGGGTTACGCTGAGCAGTTCTTC
TRBD1 - TRBJ2-5 TRBV7-9 CASSSTRQGIVIMAQYF TGTGCCAGCAGCTCCACTAGACAGGGGATAGTTATCATGGCCCAGTACTTC
TRBD2 - TRBJ2-7 TRBV4-1 CASSQGDGLAGRYEQYF TGCGCCAGCAGCCAAGGCGATGGACTAGCGGGCCGCTACGAGCAGTACTTC
- - TRBJ2-7 TRBV19 CASSIYGGQGASEQYF TGTGCCAGTAGTATATATGGGGGACAAGGGGCCAGCGAGCAGTACTTC
TRBD2 - TRBJ2-3 TRBV5-1 CASSRTSGSGADTQYF TGCGCCAGCAGCCGGACTAGCGGGAGCGGGGCAGATACGCAGTATTTT
- - TRBJ1-2 TRBV6-5 CASIRLQGYTF TGTGCCAGCATCAGGCTTCAGGGCTACACCTTC
TRBD1 medium-sized TRBJ1-2 TRBV7-8 CASSSTGQSYGYTF TGTGCCAGCAGCTCCACGGGACAGTCTTATGGCTACACCTTC
TRBD2 - TRBJ2-5 TRBV2 CASSSRLAGEETQYF TGTGCCAGCAGCAGTCGACTAGCGGGGGAGGAGACCCAGTACTTC
- - TRBJ2-7 TRBV5-6 CASSFPDSSYEQYF TGTGCCAGCAGTTTTCCGGACTCGTCCTACGAGCAGTACTTC
TRBD1 - TRBJ2-5 TRBV2 CASGGQGYQETQYF TGTGCCTCCGGGGGACAGGGGTACCAAGAGACCCAGTACTTC
- - TRBJ2-5 TRBV7-9 CASSFTGLETQYF TGTGCCAGCAGCTTCACTGGACTAGAGACCCAGTACTTC
TRBD1 once TRBJ1-2 TRBV4-1 CASSQETGDSYGYTF TGCGCCAGCAGCCAAGAGACAGGGGACTCCTATGGCTACACCTTC
TRBD2 - TRBJ2-5 TRBV27 CASSFAGGGGQETQYF TGTGCCAGCAGTTTCGCGGGGGGGGGTGGGCAAGAGACCCAGTACTTC
TRBD1 - TRBJ2-7 TRBV28 CASSFGQGTYEQYF TGTGCCAGCAGTTTCGGACAGGGCACCTACGAGCAGTACTTC
- - TRBJ2-2 TRBV19 CASRGGYDTGELFF TGTGCCAGTAGAGGGGGATACGACACCGGGGAGCTGTTTTTT
- - TRBJ2-7 TRBV6-5 CASSYGQYPSYEQYF TGTGCCAGCAGTTACGGGCAGTATCCCTCCTACGAGCAGTACTTC
- - TRBJ1-4 TRBV5-4 CASSLAAGEKLFF TGTGCCAGCAGCTTGGCCGCAGGGGAAAAACTGTTTTTT
- - TRBJ2-7 TRBV27 CASSGGTLYEQYF TGTGCCAGCAGTGGAGGCACCTTATACGAGCAGTACTTC
- - TRBJ2-3 TRBV10-1 CASSETGSTDTQYF TGCGCCAGCAGTGAGACGGGTAGCACAGATACGCAGTATTTT
TRBD2 - TRBJ2-4 TRBV18 CASSLASGTSGRGDIQYF TGTGCCAGCTCACTAGCCTCCGGGACTAGCGGGAGAGGGGACATTCAGTACTTC
- - TRBJ2-7 TRBV27 CASSYERSSYEQYF TGTGCCAGCAGTTATGAGCGGAGCTCCTACGAGCAGTACTTC
- - TRBJ2-3 TRBV10-1 CASSESGRGGNTDTQYF TGCGCCAGCAGTGAGTCCGGACGCGGGGGCAACACAGATACGCAGTATTTT
TRBD1 - TRBJ2-2 TRBV2 CASRTDRVNTGELFF TGTGCCAGCAGAACGGACAGGGTGAACACCGGGGAGCTGTTTTTT
TRBD2 - TRBJ2-1 TRBV5-4 CASSYAAGDNEQFF TGTGCCAGCAGTTATGCGGCGGGGGACAATGAGCAGTTCTTC
- - TRBJ2-7 TRBV9 CASLIWGRNSYEQYF TGTGCCAGCCTCATCTGGGGCAGGAACTCCTACGAGCAGTACTTC
- - TRBJ2-7 TRBV7-8 CASSPEHRSSYEQYF TGTGCCAGCAGCCCAGAACATCGAAGCTCCTACGAGCAGTACTTC
- - TRBJ2-1 TRBV2 CASRDTGSHNEQFF TGTGCCAGCAGAGACACAGGTTCCCACAATGAGCAGTTCTTC
- - TRBJ2-7 TRBV5-1 CASSLVGGQGAYEQYF TGCGCCAGCAGCTTGGTAGGGGGGCAGGGGGCCTACGAGCAGTACTTC
- - TRBJ1-2 TRBV5-1 CASSLDRAYGYTF TGCGCCAGCAGCTTGGACAGGGCCTATGGCTACACCTTC
- - TRBJ2-3 TRBV5-1 CASSLDRAGDTQYF TGCGCCAGCAGCTTGGACAGGGCGGGTGATACGCAGTATTTT
- - TRBJ1-2 TRBV5-4 CASSLGQEVGYTF TGTGCCAGCAGCTTGGGTCAGGAGGTGGGCTACACCTTC
TRBD1 - TRBJ1-1 TRBV28 CASSLWDRGAGAFF TGTGCCAGCAGTTTATGGGACAGGGGGGCCGGAGCTTTCTTT
- - TRBJ1-1 TRBV7-2 CASSLYGENTEAFF TGTGCCAGCAGCTTATATGGAGAAAACACTGAAGCTTTCTTT
TRBD1 - TRBJ2-7 TRBV28 CASSERVGTGGLEQYF TGTGCCAGCAGTGAGCGGGTGGGGACAGGGGGTTTGGAGCAGTACTTC
- - TRBJ2-1 TRBV18 CASSPFRHSTNEQFF TGTGCCAGCTCACCATTTCGTCACAGCACCAATGAGCAGTTCTTC
- - TRBJ1-5 TRBV2 CASRDHRGNQPQHF TGTGCCAGCAGAGACCACAGGGGCAATCAGCCCCAGCATTTT
- - TRBJ2-3 TRBV6-4 CASSDPAAGASTDTQYF TGTGCCAGCAGTGACCCCGCGGCAGGGGCGAGCACAGATACGCAGTATTTT
TRBD2 - TRBJ2-5 TRBV5-1 CASSLIGTRQETQYF TGCGCCAGCAGCTTAATCGGGACTAGACAAGAGACCCAGTACTTC
TRBD2 - TRBJ2-1 TRBV7-9 CASSSPGLAGKGEQFF TGTGCCAGCAGCTCACCGGGACTAGCGGGGAAGGGTGAGCAGTTCTTC
TRBD1 - TRBJ1-2 TRBV28 CASRTIPGQGGGYTF TGTGCCAGCAGGACCATACCGGGACAGGGAGGAGGCTACACCTTC
TRBD1 - TRBJ2-7 TRBV5-1 CASSYRGSSYEQYF TGCGCCAGCAGCTACAGGGGGAGCTCCTACGAGCAGTACTTC
- - TRBJ2-7 TRBV7-8 CASSLALEQYF TGTGCCAGCAGCTTAGCTCTCGAGCAGTACTTC
- - TRBJ1-1 TRBV27 CASSPRAGTEAFF TGTGCCAGCAGTCCCAGGGCAGGGACTGAAGCTTTCTTT
TRBD1 - TRBJ2-7 TRBV2 CASSGGQGYEQYF TGTGCCAGCAGTGGAGGACAGGGCTACGAGCAGTACTTC
TRBD2 - TRBJ2-3 TRBV5-1 CASSAGTSGSATDTQYF TGCGCCAGCAGCGCAGGGACTAGCGGGAGTGCGACAGATACGCAGTATTTT
TRBD1 - TRBJ2-7 TRBV7-6 CASSPGQGGPYEQYF TGTGCCAGCAGTCCCGGACAGGGTGGACCCTACGAGCAGTACTTC
- - TRBJ2-3 TRBV6-1 CASSETGGGRSTDTQYF TGTGCCAGCAGTGAAACTGGCGGGGGCCGGTCAACAGATACGCAGTATTTT
TRBD1 - TRBJ1-5 TRBV6-5 CASSLDGQAHQPQHF TGTGCCAGCAGTCTAGACGGACAGGCCCATCAGCCCCAGCATTTT
TRBD1 - TRBJ1-2 TRBV27 CASSAGGYGYTF TGTGCCAGCAGTGCAGGGGGCTATGGCTACACCTTC